What follows is one T cell receptor (beta chain) and its context. V was clipped by 1 base and J by 7 bases, with 24 bases between them. CDR3 length equals 17 residues. Looked up from germline, CDR1 is SGHRS and CDR2 is YFSETQ. This entry is derived from a study of blood T cell repertoires in COVID-19. In the study overall: Sample material is recorded as cDNA or gDNA derived from T cells, B-cell-depleted T cells, or PBMCs.

Study processing details: Reference gene primers were amplified, and this amplification served to estimate nucleated cell counts. This table comes from immunoSEQ multiplex PCR, and its TCRdb copy is limited to in-frame clones, with some not included. The DNA was the basis for D and trimming; V, J and clone size are from that table. The sample carries about 66,000 clones, about nine tenths recorded once. This chain joins TRBV5-1 and TRBJ2-7, with a weak D call TRBD1 (6 bases). This sequence originates from a woman aged 70-85 years with acute or convalescent COVID-19. Sequenced sample: peripheral blood. CDR3 amino acids: CASSLNDGAGVSREQYF. CDR3 DNA sequence: TGCGCCAGCAGCTTGAACGACGGGGCAGGGGTCAGTAGGGAGCAGTACTTC.